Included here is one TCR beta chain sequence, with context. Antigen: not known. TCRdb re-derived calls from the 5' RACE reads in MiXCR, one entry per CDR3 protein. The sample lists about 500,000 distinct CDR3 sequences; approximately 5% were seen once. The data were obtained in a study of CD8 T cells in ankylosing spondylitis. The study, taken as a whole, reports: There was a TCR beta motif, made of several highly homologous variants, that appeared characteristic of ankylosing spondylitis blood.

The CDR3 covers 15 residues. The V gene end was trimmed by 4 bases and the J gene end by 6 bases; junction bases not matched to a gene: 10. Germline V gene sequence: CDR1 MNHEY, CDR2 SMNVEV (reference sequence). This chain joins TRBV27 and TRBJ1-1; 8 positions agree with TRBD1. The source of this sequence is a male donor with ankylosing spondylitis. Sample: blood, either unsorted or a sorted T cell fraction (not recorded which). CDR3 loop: CASSSPVRGLAEAFF. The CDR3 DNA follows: TGTGCCAGCAGTTCCCCGGTCAGGGGGCTTGCTGAAGCTTTCTTT.